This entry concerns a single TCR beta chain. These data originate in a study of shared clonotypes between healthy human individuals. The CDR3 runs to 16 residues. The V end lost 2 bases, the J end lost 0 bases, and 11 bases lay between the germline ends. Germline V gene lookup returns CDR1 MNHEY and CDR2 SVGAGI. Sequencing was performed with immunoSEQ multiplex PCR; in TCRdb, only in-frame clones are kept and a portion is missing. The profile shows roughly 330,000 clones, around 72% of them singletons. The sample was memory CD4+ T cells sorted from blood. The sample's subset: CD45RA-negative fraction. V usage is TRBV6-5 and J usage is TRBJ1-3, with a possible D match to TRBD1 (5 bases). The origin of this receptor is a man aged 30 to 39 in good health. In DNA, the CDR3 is TGTGCCAGCAGTTACGCCAGGGCGAGCTCTGGAAACACCATATATTTT. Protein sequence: CASSYARASSGNTIYF.